This T cell receptor beta chain emerged from a study of blood T cells in healthy people across ages (dated by TCRdb to between 2015 and 2017). With respect to the entire study: In model experiments, template switching captured roughly one uniquely barcoded TCR beta cDNA molecule for every two T cells. To track age-related changes in TCR beta repertoire diversity, the study relied on deep sequencing normalized with unique cDNA molecular identifiers. Four age groups were formed from the donors: young (average approximately 16 years), middle-aged (around 37), aged (around 62) and long-lived (about 75). Using the same blood draw, the study looked at two additional independent replicas of 1 million unique cDNA reads for two donors, one aged 18 to 30 and the other aged 80 or older.

Systemically healthy Caucasian individuals from Russia, 35 to 40 in total and aged roughly 6 to 90 years, were included as donors. Approximately 9.7 milliliters of peripheral blood were drawn from each donor into EDTA-treated Vacutainer tubes. Ficoll-Paque density-gradient centrifugation was used to isolate PBMCs, with at least 7 million per sample. Trizol reagent was used to extract total RNA from PBMCs, with at least 5.5 micrograms per sample. Naive CD45RAhigh/CD27high T cell percentages were measured by flow cytometry on a PBMC aliquot from every donor. Library construction relied on 5' RACE. The sequencer listed for this sample is Illumina HiSeq 2500. A second roughly 7 to 12 cycle PCR used a sample-barcoded 5' primer and a J-beta primer mix. Each TCR beta cDNA molecule received a unique molecular identifier from a template-switch 5' adaptor carrying 12 random nucleotides. Each sample yielded at least 2.5 million CDR3-containing paired-end reads. All of the RNA was converted into first-strand cDNA using the Mint cDNA synthesis kit, with a TRBC-specific oligonucleotide serving as the primer. Following uracil-DNA glycosylase treatment, all cDNA underwent a first 18-cycle PCR with the universal primers M1SS and BC2_uni_R. In the original analysis: Normalization of each sample was performed by random selection of 1 million high-quality reads, each carrying a distinct molecular identifier. Instead of being binned into consensus sequences, reads with shared molecular identifiers were discarded. MiTCR, with a Q25 quality threshold and the strictest error-elimination algorithm, was used for CDR3 identification, clonotype clustering and error correction. A nonparametric unseen species model with Euler transformation was used to estimate lower-bound total TCR beta diversity. TCRdb trimmed public reads at Q25 via fastp, called clones via MiXCR and kept in-frame beta chains. CDR3 protein duplicates are merged, each entry listing the most common genes and DNA. For this entry, the V and J calls and clone size follow TCRdb and not the study's own pipeline. The sample table shows roughly 800,000 distinct CDR3 sequences, and 25% are seen once. The ten most abundant clones make up more than 3% of the sample.

General conclusions and limits of the study: Observed TCR beta diversity correlated strongly with the percentage of naive T cells measured by flow cytometry. Estimates of total diversity based on one million sequenced T cells were considered lower bounds and underestimates. Donor CMV infection status was unknown, potentially confounding age-related changes in expanded clonotypes. As age increased, observed TCR beta diversity per million T cells dropped in a roughly linear way, and a significant reduction was already evident by age about 40. The long-lived group showed more naive CD4+ T cells, fewer expanded clones and increased TCR diversity than the aged group, suggesting age selection. Because profiling used bulk unsorted PBMCs, naive and antigen-experienced compartments could not be compared conclusively.

This clonotype showed up just a few times. It has no known antigen specificity. No much larger clone is present one base from it, and per-base qualities are unavailable. The data also belong to a second study, concerning T cells of mothers and their children. The second study also describes: The donors were nine systemically healthy Caucasian individuals, made up of three mothers and their six children. cDNA synthesis consumed the entire amount of extracted RNA, loaded at around 1.5 ug RNA in each 15 ul reaction. In the second PCR, the M1S primer introduced both the sample barcodes and 2-4 random nucleotides. Over 10 million TCR beta CDR3 reads came from each mother, compared with millions of reads from each child. TCR recombination output is similarly shaped by thymic selection in related and unrelated pairs, with a minor effect exerted by inherited differences. Normalized repertoire overlap was always slightly but never significantly higher in related than unrelated mother-child pairs. Persistent microchimeric T cell clones were not detected, at a sensitivity of 95 to 100 clones per million clonotypes. The study used deep NGS to compare TCR beta repertoires of mothers and children, seeking features distinguishing related mother-child pairs from unrelated individuals. The mean age was around 40 +/- 4 years for the mothers and 11 +/- 4 years for the children. After adapters were ligated using NEBNext reagents, the libraries underwent 100+100 nt paired-end sequencing on an Illumina HiSeq 2000. To avoid cross-contamination, the mother libraries and the child libraries were prepared a month apart and sequenced in separate runs. Between 500,000 and 2,000,000 distinct TCR beta clonotypes were identified per donor. Naive TCR beta clonotypes were estimated from low-frequency clonotypes matched to each donor's FACS-determined naive share, without sorting.

The source of this sequence is a boy under 18 in good health. The sample taken for sequencing was blood.

CDR3 reads: CASSQAGGTSYEQYF. The DNA sequence follows: TGTGCCAGCAGCCAAGCGGGGGGGACTTCCTACGAGCAGTACTTC. Recombination connected TRBV3-1 to TRBJ2-7; 8 central nucleotides agree with TRBD2. V ends up 1 base short and J 1 base short, with an unmatched junction base count of 3. Its CDR3 holds 15 amino acids, cysteine through phenylalanine. Here the CDR3 DNA is all that survives: 45 bases in frame from base 1. Sequences LGHDT (CDR1) and YNNKEL (CDR2) are obtained from the germline V gene (reference sequence).